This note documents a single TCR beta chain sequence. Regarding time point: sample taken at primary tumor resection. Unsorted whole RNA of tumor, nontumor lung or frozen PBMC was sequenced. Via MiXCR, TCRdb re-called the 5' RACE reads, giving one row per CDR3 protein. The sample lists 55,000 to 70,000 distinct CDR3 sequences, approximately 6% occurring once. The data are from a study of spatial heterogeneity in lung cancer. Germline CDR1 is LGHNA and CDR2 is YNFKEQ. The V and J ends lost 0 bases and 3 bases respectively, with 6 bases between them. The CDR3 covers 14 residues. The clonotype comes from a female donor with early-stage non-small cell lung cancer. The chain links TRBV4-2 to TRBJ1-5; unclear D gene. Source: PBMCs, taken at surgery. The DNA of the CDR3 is TGTGCCAGCAGCCAAGAATCCTTCAATCAGCCCCAGCATTTT. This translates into CASSQESFNQPQHF.